Listed below are T cell receptor beta chains from one sample, sequenced in a study of cytomegalovirus exposure and HLA in healthy donors. Assay: immunoSEQ multiplex PCR; the TCRdb copy retains only in-frame clones and omits some. The sample carries approximately 180,000 clones, approximately 87% recorded once. Sequencing was performed on PBMCs. The receptors here all came from a woman under 40 in good health and CMV-seronegative. Both conserved end residues are part of each CDR3. The order of the fields is V gene, J gene, CDR3 protein.

V gene: TRBV7-9; J gene: TRBJ1-2; CDR3 protein: CASSLGQRNSYGYTF
V gene: TRBV15; J gene: TRBJ2-5; CDR3 protein: CATSGATSGLKETQYF
V gene: TRBV6-1; J gene: TRBJ1-2; CDR3 protein: CASSEARAGGAREGYTF
V gene: TRBV7-8; J gene: TRBJ1-4; CDR3 protein: CASSTRDRSSEKLFF
V gene: TRBV7-9; J gene: TRBJ2-3; CDR3 protein: CASSQGLAGLTDTQYF
V gene: TRBV5-1; J gene: TRBJ2-5; CDR3 protein: CASSLELGGGETQYF
V gene: TRBV5-1; J gene: TRBJ2-7; CDR3 protein: CASSVDGYEQYF
V gene: TRBV5-1; J gene: TRBJ2-3; CDR3 protein: CASSLDPRAGGATDTQYF
V gene: TRBV4-1; J gene: TRBJ1-2; CDR3 protein: CASSQGQGATDGYTF
V gene: TRBV7-2; J gene: TRBJ2-7; CDR3 protein: CASSLVVQGAFYEQYF
V gene: TRBV5-6; J gene: TRBJ2-7; CDR3 protein: CASSFGTGFDEQYF
V gene: TRBV7-6; J gene: TRBJ1-1; CDR3 protein: CASSSDRGKGDTEAFF
V gene: TRBV10-3; J gene: TRBJ1-1; CDR3 protein: CAIKLTGGSEAFF
V gene: TRBV4-1; J gene: TRBJ2-2; CDR3 protein: CASSQDLASGTGELFF
V gene: TRBV28; J gene: TRBJ1-1; CDR3 protein: CATRGSFTEAFF
V gene: TRBV2; J gene: TRBJ1-2; CDR3 protein: CASEGRGLDYGYTF
V gene: TRBV9; J gene: TRBJ2-1; CDR3 protein: CASSVYGGGNEQFF
V gene: TRBV5-6; J gene: TRBJ2-6; CDR3 protein: CASSPGPGPGANVLTF
V gene: TRBV4-1; J gene: TRBJ1-2; CDR3 protein: CASSPLGQGKNYGYTF
V gene: TRBV18; J gene: TRBJ1-4; CDR3 protein: CASSSDSEKLFF
V gene: TRBV4-1; J gene: TRBJ2-2; CDR3 protein: CASSQERIQGANTGELFF
V gene: TRBV5-6; J gene: TRBJ2-3; CDR3 protein: CASTTVGGSTDTQYF
V gene: TRBV9; J gene: TRBJ1-6; CDR3 protein: CASSVGAGNSPLHF
V gene: TRBV6-5; J gene: TRBJ2-2; CDR3 protein: CASSRTNGELFF
V gene: TRBV6-6; J gene: TRBJ1-1; CDR3 protein: CASSLGDLRLTEAFF
V gene: TRBV27; J gene: TRBJ2-7; CDR3 protein: CASSSWSGSKLHEQYF
V gene: TRBV7-9; J gene: TRBJ2-2; CDR3 protein: CASSLGRQTTGELFF
V gene: TRBV4-2; J gene: TRBJ2-5; CDR3 protein: CASSQDHLSPRRGRPETQYF
V gene: TRBV5-1; J gene: TRBJ1-2; CDR3 protein: CASSSEDRGRGYTF
V gene: TRBV5-6; J gene: TRBJ2-5; CDR3 protein: CATSTSWTIQETQYF
V gene: TRBV4-1; J gene: TRBJ2-7; CDR3 protein: CASSQMTGGVYEQYF
V gene: TRBV4-1; J gene: TRBJ2-5; CDR3 protein: CASSLTSISETQYF
V gene: TRBV5-4; J gene: TRBJ2-1; CDR3 protein: CASSPLNHNEQFF
V gene: TRBV2; J gene: TRBJ1-1; CDR3 protein: CASEAREIMNTEAFF
V gene: TRBV5-1; J gene: TRBJ2-5; CDR3 protein: CASSSGQGTETQYF
V gene: TRBV4-1; J gene: TRBJ1-1; CDR3 protein: CASSQPVQGWTEAFF
V gene: TRBV19; J gene: TRBJ2-3; CDR3 protein: CASTPNRGDTQYF
V gene: TRBV19; J gene: TRBJ1-1; CDR3 protein: CASFPGQKNTEAFF